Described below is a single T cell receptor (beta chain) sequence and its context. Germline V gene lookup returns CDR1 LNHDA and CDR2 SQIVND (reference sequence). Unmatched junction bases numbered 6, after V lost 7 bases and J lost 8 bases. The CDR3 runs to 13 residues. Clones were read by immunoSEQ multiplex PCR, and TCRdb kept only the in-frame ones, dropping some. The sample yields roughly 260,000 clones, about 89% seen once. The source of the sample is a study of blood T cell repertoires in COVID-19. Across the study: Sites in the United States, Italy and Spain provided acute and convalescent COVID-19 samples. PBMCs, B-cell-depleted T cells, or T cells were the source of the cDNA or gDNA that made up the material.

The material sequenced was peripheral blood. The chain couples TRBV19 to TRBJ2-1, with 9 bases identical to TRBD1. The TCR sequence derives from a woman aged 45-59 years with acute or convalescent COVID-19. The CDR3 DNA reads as TGTGCCAGTACTGACAGGGGGTCCTATGAGCAGTTCTTC. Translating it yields CASTDRGSYEQFF.